This TCR beta chain was recorded in a study of shared clonotypes between healthy human individuals (dated by TCRdb to about 2020). Study-level background: The cohort comprised a couple of women and a few men aged 18 to 49 years. For each donor, CD4 naive and CD4 memory were each run on three plates, CD8 naive on two plates, and CD8 memory on one plate. To estimate repertoire size and how much clonotype sharing occurs between individuals, the study deeply sequenced the blood TCR repertoires of several healthy adults. Different laboratories and diverse techniques were used to prepare libraries and sequence TCR repertoires, to increase sequencing depth and limit assay-specific biases. Leukapheresis yielded between about 0.8 and 8.9 billion PBMCs per donor.

TCR CDR3 regions were amplified from genomic DNA by multiplex PCR using the deep immunoSEQ assay. Genomic DNA extracted from each cell subset was distributed evenly over all wells of several immunoSEQ 96-well plates, and each plate served as one replicate. Each replicate PCR for sorted subsets received approximately 200 ng genomic DNA, equal to roughly 33,000 T cell genomes. Purified libraries were quantified with a Qubit 3.0 fluorometer, sized on a Bioanalyzer 2100, and re-quantified with the KAPA Library Quantification kit. Every immunoSEQ 96-well plate was sequenced on a separate single-read 150-cycle Illumina NextSeq 550 flow cell. Processing in the source paper ran as follows. Because the immunoSEQ output included only junctional sequences and no quality scores, the filtering could not be the same as the filtering used for full-length reads. To assign V/J genes and CDR3, sequences were annotated using PyIR, a Python wrapper for IgBLAST v1.9, with IMGT germline references. Reads were filtered out if the reads had weak V/J assignments (E-value above 1e-6), no CDR3, stop codons, out-of-frame junctions, or ambiguous translated residues. V3J clonotypes were defined as sequences sharing an identical inferred V gene, J gene, and CDR3 amino acid sequence. To compute the percentage overlap between repertoires, the number of shared unique clonotypes was divided by the size of the smaller repertoire. Repertoire richness was assessed with RTK rarefaction, the Chao1 estimator, and Recon v2.1 estimates of unobserved clonotypes. For all TCRbeta clonotypes obtained by the gDNA method from four donors, generation probabilities were computed with OLGA. The table comes from immuneACCESS by way of TCRdb, which keeps in-frame sequences with V and J called. Part of the clones is missing from these tables; in studies checked, under half for an unresolved V gene and the rest for unknown reasons. V, J and clone size are those of that table, while D and trimming were read from the DNA. This sample comprises around 2.3 million clones, around 95% of them detected only once. The ten most abundant clones make up 0.13% of the sample.

Comments on this clone: Its antigen is unknown. Base qualities are not recorded, but no much larger clone differs from it by a single base.

The investigation overall reported the following: The genetic and exposure-history diversity represented was limited by the small number of donors. Across a few donors, approximately 5% of naive CD4, roughly 3.4% of naive CD8, about 2.3% of memory CD4, and about 0.44% of memory CD8 clonotypes were shared. Compared with non-shared clonotypes, the clonotypes found in all four sorted-subset donors had higher generation probabilities. Rarefaction of sorted-subset datasets indicated incomplete sequencing despite the large sequencing depth. Pairwise subsampling led to the expectation that sequencing depth would affect the degree of clonotype sharing among donors. Only blood was sampled, and tissue TCR repertoires likely differ from those in blood. Larger estimated clonotype richness was generally found for naive subsets than for memory subsets.

From cysteine to phenylalanine, the CDR3 is 20 amino acids long. The DNA shown is the 60-base CDR3, in frame from base 1. CDR1 LGHNA and CDR2 YNFKEQ are derived from the germline V gene. V has 0 bases trimmed and J has 1 base trimmed; junction bases matching no gene number 8. The donors were healthy, HIV-negative adults who had no recently reported acute infections or vaccinations. All donors were Caucasian adults living in Nashville, Tennessee, USA. CD4+ T cells were enriched by magnetic negative selection; naive cells were then positively selected on CD45RA, and the negative fraction formed the memory subset. Blood was obtained by leukapheresis, after which PBMCs were separated by Ficoll-Histopaque density gradient centrifugation and cryopreserved in liquid nitrogen vapor phase. Analytical flow cytometry was used to check the purity and quantity of each magnetically sorted T cell population. From each sorted fraction, genomic DNA was isolated and quantified by UV absorbance on a Nanodrop 2000c.

This receptor was taken from a man aged 18 to 35 in good health. The V and J genes are TRBV4-2 and TRBJ2-4; 14 bases in the middle match TRBD2. Sequenced sample: naive CD4+ T cells sorted from blood. According to the study, the label for this sample's cell subset or site signals: CD45RA+ positively selected. The DNA reads as follows: TGTGCCAGCAGCCAAGATCGGACTAGCGGGGGGCCCGGGGCCAAAAACATTCAGTACTTC. This translates into CASSQDRTSGGPGAKNIQYF.